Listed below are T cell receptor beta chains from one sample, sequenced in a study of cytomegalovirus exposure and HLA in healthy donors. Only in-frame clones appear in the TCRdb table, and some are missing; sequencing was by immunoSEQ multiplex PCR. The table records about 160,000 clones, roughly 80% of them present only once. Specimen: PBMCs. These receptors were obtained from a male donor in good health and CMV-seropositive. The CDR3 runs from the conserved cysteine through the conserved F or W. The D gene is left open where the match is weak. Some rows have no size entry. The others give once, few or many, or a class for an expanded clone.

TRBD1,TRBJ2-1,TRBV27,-,TGTGCCAGCAGTTACGGACAGGGACCCTTGGATGAGCAGTTCTTC,CASSYGQGPLDEQFF
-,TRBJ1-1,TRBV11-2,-,TGTGCCAGCAGCTTTAAACAGTTGAACACTGAAGCTTTCTTT,CASSFKQLNTEAFF
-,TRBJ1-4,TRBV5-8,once,TGTGCCAGCAGCCGCAGACAGCTTGCAACTAATGAAAAACTGTTTTTT,CASSRRQLATNEKLFF
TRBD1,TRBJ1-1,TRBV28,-,TGTGCCAGCAGTGAACCACGAGGGGGCGCGAGTACTGAAGCTTTCTTT,CASSEPRGGASTEAFF
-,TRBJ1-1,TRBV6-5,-,TGTGCCAGCAGCGATCAGTCTCCCGGGACTGAAGCTTTCTTT,CASSDQSPGTEAFF
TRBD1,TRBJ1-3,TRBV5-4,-,TGCGCCAGCAGCCACAGGACAGGGCGTCCCATATATTTT,CASSHRTGRPIYF
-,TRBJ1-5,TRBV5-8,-,TGTGCCAGCAGCTTGGGATTGGGCTCCCATAGCAATCAGCCCCAGCATTTT,CASSLGLGSHSNQPQHF
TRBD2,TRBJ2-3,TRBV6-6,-,TGTGCCAGCAGTTACAGGGGCGCGGGGGGGGGAGATACGCAGTATTTT,CASSYRGAGGGDTQYF
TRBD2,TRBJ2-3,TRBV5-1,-,TGCGCCAGCAGCTCTAGCGGGGGGGCGGTAGATACGCAGTATTTT,CASSSSGGAVDTQYF
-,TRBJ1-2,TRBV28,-,TGTGCCAGCAGTTTATCACGGACTATTACCTATGGCTACACCTTC,CASSLSRTITYGYTF
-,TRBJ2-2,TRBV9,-,TGTGCCAGCAGCCTGGAGGGTAGAGGCCCCGGGGAGCTGTTTTTT,CASSLEGRGPGELFF
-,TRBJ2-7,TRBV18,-,TGTGCCAGCTCACCACCGCAGGCAGGGGCCCAATACGAGCAGTACTTC,CASSPPQAGAQYEQYF
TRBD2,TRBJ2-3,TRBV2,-,TGTGCCAGCAGAGATACTAGCGGGGGGTACACAGATACGCAGTATTTT,CASRDTSGGYTDTQYF
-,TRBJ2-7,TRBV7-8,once,TGTGCCAGCAGCGCCATTCTGGGAGGCGAGCAGTACTTC,CASSAILGGEQYF
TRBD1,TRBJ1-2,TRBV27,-,TGTGCCAGCAGACCATTAGAAGACAGGGGGCCCGCTTCCGGCTACACCTTC,CASRPLEDRGPASGYTF
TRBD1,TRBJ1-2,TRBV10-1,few,TGCGCCAGCAGTGATGACAGGGTATCTGGCTACACCTTC,CASSDDRVSGYTF
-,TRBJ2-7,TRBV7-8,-,TGTGCCAGCAGCCGAGCACTAGCAGGGGAGCAGTACTTC,CASSRALAGEQYF
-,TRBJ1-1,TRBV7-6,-,TGTGCCAGCAGCTTATTCGCAGGCCAGAACACTGAAGCTTTCTTT,CASSLFAGQNTEAFF
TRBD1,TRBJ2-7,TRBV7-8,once,TGTGCCAGCAGCCCACGAGGACAGGGGTTCGACGAGCAGTACTTC,CASSPRGQGFDEQYF
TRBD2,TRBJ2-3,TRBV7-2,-,TGTGCCAGCAGCTTACCGTTGCTAGCGGGAGTAAGAGATACGCAGTATTTT,CASSLPLLAGVRDTQYF
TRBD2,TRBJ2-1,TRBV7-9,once,TGTGCCAGCAGCGCAGACCGTGGCGGGGGGCGAACGGATGAGCAGTTCTTC,CASSADRGGGRTDEQFF
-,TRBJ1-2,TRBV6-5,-,TGTGCCAGCGGTAAAGGAAATCTAGCTAACTATGGCTACACCTTC,CASGKGNLANYGYTF
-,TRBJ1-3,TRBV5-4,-,TGTGCCAGCAGCCCCCCAGGGTCAGCTGGAAACACCATATATTTT,CASSPPGSAGNTIYF
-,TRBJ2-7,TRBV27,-,TGTGCCAGCAGTTTAATCAGGGGCCGAGACCACGAGCAGTACTTC,CASSLIRGRDHEQYF
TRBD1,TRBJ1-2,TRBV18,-,TGTGCCAGCTCACCCCAGGACAGGGCCTATGGCTACACCTTC,CASSPQDRAYGYTF
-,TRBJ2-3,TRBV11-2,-,TGTGCCAGCAGCTTCCCTTCCACAAATACGCAGTATTTT,CASSFPSTNTQYF
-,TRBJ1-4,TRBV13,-,TGTGCCAGCAGCCTTAATGAGGAACCCAATGAAAAACTGTTTTTT,CASSLNEEPNEKLFF
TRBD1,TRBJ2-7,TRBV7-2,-,TGTGCCAGCAGCTTATCAGGGGGCTTCTACGAGCAGTACTTC,CASSLSGGFYEQYF
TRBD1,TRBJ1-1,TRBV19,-,TGTGCCAGTCACACGGGACAGGGTTTCGGTGAAGCTTTCTTT,CASHTGQGFGEAFF
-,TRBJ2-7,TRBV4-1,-,TGCGCCAGCAGCCAAGAGACAGTCTACGAGCAGTACTTC,CASSQETVYEQYF
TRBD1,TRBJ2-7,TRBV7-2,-,TGTGCCAGCAGCCCGTTGACAGGGACCTACGAGCAGTACTTC,CASSPLTGTYEQYF
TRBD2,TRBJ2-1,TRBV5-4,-,TGTGCCAGCAGCATTCCGGGGGGGGCTTACAATGAGCAGTTCTTC,CASSIPGGAYNEQFF
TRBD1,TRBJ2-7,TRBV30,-,TGTGCCTGGAAAAGACAGGGGGCTTCCCGTTACGAGCAGTACTTC,CAWKRQGASRYEQYF
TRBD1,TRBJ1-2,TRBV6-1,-,TGTGCCAGCAGTGAGGAGGACAGGAACTATGGCTACACCTTC,CASSEEDRNYGYTF
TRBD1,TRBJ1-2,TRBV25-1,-,TGTGCCAGCAGTGAATACGTGGAGGGGGCGATGTATGGCTACACCTTC,CASSEYVEGAMYGYTF
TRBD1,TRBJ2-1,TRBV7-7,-,TGTGCCAGCAGCCCGGACAGGGGGATCAATGAGCAGTTCTTC,CASSPDRGINEQFF
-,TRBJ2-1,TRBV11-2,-,TGTGCCAGCAGCCCTAACGACAGGTCTGAGCAGTTCTTC,CASSPNDRSEQFF
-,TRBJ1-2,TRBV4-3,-,TGCGCCAGCAGCCAAGTGGAAGGGGACTATGGCTACACCTTC,CASSQVEGDYGYTF
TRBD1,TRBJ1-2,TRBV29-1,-,TGCAGCGTTGTGGGACAGGGCTATGGCTACACCTTC,CSVVGQGYGYTF
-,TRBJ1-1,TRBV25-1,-,TGTGCCAGCAGTGCCTCCATAGGGGTGACTGAAGCTTTCTTT,CASSASIGVTEAFF
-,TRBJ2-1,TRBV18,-,TGTGCCAGCTCACCACCGATCACAGAAGAGTTTGATGAGCAGTTCTTC,CASSPPITEEFDEQFF
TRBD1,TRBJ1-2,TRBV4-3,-,TGCGCCAGCAGCCAAGCAGGGGGAAACTATGGCTACACCTTC,CASSQAGGNYGYTF
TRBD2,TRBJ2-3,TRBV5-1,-,TGCGCCAGCAGCTTGTTAGCGGGGGGGGGCACAGATACGCAGTATTTT,CASSLLAGGGTDTQYF
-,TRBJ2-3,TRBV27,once,TGTGCCAGCAGTTTATCGGCTAGCACAGATACGCAGTATTTT,CASSLSASTDTQYF
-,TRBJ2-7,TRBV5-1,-,TGCGCCAGCAGCCTAGGACTCCTGAAAAACATCCCCTACGAGCAGTACTTC,CASSLGLLKNIPYEQYF
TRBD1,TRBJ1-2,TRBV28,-,TGTGCCAGCAGCCATGGGGGGACAGGGCCTGGCTACACCTTC,CASSHGGTGPGYTF
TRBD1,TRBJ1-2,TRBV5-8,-,TGTGCCAGCAGCGTCGGACAGGGGGCGACGGCCTATGGCTACACCTTC,CASSVGQGATAYGYTF
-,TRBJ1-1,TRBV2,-,TGTGCCAGCAGATTCACAGGGAAGAATGAAGCTTTCTTT,CASRFTGKNEAFF
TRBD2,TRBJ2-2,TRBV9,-,TGTGCCAGCAGCGCGCGACTAGCGGGAGCCCCCGGGGAGCTGTTTTTT,CASSARLAGAPGELFF
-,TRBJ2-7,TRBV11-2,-,TGTGCCAGCAGCCTTCTGGGGGCGTTGAGCTCCTACGAGCAGTACTTC,CASSLLGALSSYEQYF
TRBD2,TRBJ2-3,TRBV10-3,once,TGTGCCATCAGCCCCGGGCTAGCGGGAGCTGATACGCAGTATTTT,CAISPGLAGADTQYF
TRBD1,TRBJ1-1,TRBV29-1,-,TGCAGCGTTGGTGGGACAGGAGGAACTGAAGCTTTCTTT,CSVGGTGGTEAFF
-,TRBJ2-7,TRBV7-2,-,TGTGCCAGCAGCTCCCAAGTAGGGGCGTACGAGCAGTACTTC,CASSSQVGAYEQYF
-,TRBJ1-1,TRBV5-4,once,TGTGCCAGCAGCTTGCGGGGTGAAGCTTTCTTT,CASSLRGEAFF
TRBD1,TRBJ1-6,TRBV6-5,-,TGTGCCAGCAGTTACTCGATAGCTACAGGGGGATCACCCCTCCACTTT,CASSYSIATGGSPLHF